The T cell receptor (beta chain) described here comes from a study of shared clonotypes between healthy human individuals. Across the study: Researchers drew samples from two women and a few men aged 18 to 49.

The J segment lost 3 bases and the V segment lost 5 bases, leaving 7 bases of the junction unmatched. The germline V gene has CDR1 MNHNS and CDR2 SASEGT. The CDR3 is made up of 15 amino acids. CD4+ cells yielded CD45RA+ naive and CD45RA-negative memory subsets. Method: immunoSEQ multiplex PCR; TCRdb's copy keeps in-frame clones and lacks some. The table records roughly 2.5 million clones, approximately 92% of them present only once. What was sequenced was naive CD4+ T cells sorted from blood. Indicated subset: CD45RA+ positively selected. The TCR was taken from a man aged 18 to 29 in good health. V is TRBV6-1 and J is TRBJ2-7, with 10 bases matching TRBD1. The CDR3 here is CASSSTGQGHYEQYF. In DNA, the CDR3 is TGTGCCAGCAGTTCAACGGGACAGGGGCACTACGAGCAGTACTTC.